These T cell receptor beta chains were read from a single sample in a study of blood T cell repertoires in COVID-19. The data were produced by immunoSEQ multiplex PCR, yet TCRdb's version contains in-frame clones alone and is incomplete. The sample contains 15,000 to 20,000 clones, approximately 78% of which appear only once. Sequencing was done on a sample of peripheral blood. These receptor sequences come from a man in his 60s with acute or convalescent COVID-19. CDR3s include the opening cysteine and the closing phenylalanine or tryptophan. A D gene is named only where the DNA matches it firmly. The size of a clone is reported for some rows only, either as once, few or many, or as a class for expanded clones.

cdr3_aa: CASSLTGGTEAFF; cdr3_nt: TGTGCCAGCAGCTTGACAGGGGGCACTGAAGCTTTCTTT; clone_size: -; cdr3_length: 13; j_call: TRBJ1-1; d_call: TRBD1; v_call: TRBV5-4
cdr3_aa: CAKRSGQGEEEVLRTQYF; cdr3_nt: TGTGCCAAACGCTCCGGACAGGGGGAGGAAGAGGTTCTTAGAACGCAGTATTTT; clone_size: -; cdr3_length: 18; j_call: TRBJ2-3; d_call: TRBD1; v_call: TRBV11-3
cdr3_aa: CASSFSRRETQYF; cdr3_nt: TGTGCTAGCAGCTTTTCGAGGAGAGAGACCCAGTACTTC; clone_size: -; cdr3_length: 13; j_call: TRBJ2-5; d_call: -; v_call: TRBV7-7
cdr3_aa: CASKTGVSPYNEQFF; cdr3_nt: TGTGCCAGTAAAACGGGAGTTAGCCCTTACAATGAGCAGTTCTTC; clone_size: -; cdr3_length: 15; j_call: TRBJ2-1; d_call: -; v_call: TRBV19
cdr3_aa: CASSLTSGGTGELFF; cdr3_nt: TGCGCCAGCAGCCTGACTAGCGGAGGAACCGGGGAGCTGTTTTTT; clone_size: -; cdr3_length: 15; j_call: TRBJ2-2; d_call: TRBD2; v_call: TRBV5-1
cdr3_aa: CASSSGGRAFF; cdr3_nt: TGTGCCAGCAGTTCAGGGGGCCGGGCTTTCTTT; clone_size: -; cdr3_length: 11; j_call: TRBJ1-1; d_call: TRBD1; v_call: TRBV12-3/TRBV12-4
cdr3_aa: CASVTRTGDSPLHF; cdr3_nt: TGTGCCAGCGTTACTAGGACAGGGGATTCACCCCTCCACTTT; clone_size: -; cdr3_length: 14; j_call: TRBJ1-6; d_call: TRBD1; v_call: TRBV2
cdr3_aa: CASRTGTSGGYTSTDTQYF; cdr3_nt: TGTGCCAGCAGAACCGGGACTAGCGGGGGATATACTAGCACAGATACGCAGTATTTT; clone_size: -; cdr3_length: 19; j_call: TRBJ2-3; d_call: TRBD2; v_call: TRBV2
cdr3_aa: CASSFEQGNTIYF; cdr3_nt: TGTGCCAGCAGTTTCGAACAGGGAAACACCATATATTTT; clone_size: -; cdr3_length: 13; j_call: TRBJ1-3; d_call: -; v_call: TRBV12-3/TRBV12-4
cdr3_aa: CAISESWRRGGDDEQYF; cdr3_nt: TGTGCCATCAGTGAGTCTTGGAGAAGGGGGGGGGACGACGAGCAGTACTTC; clone_size: -; cdr3_length: 17; j_call: TRBJ2-7; d_call: -; v_call: TRBV10-3
cdr3_aa: CASSFSREQYF; cdr3_nt: TGTGCCAGCAGCTTCTCGCGCGAGCAGTACTTC; clone_size: -; cdr3_length: 11; j_call: TRBJ2-7; d_call: -; v_call: TRBV7-9
cdr3_aa: CASSDTGKPQHF; cdr3_nt: TGTGCCAGCAGCGATACTGGTAAGCCCCAGCATTTT; clone_size: once; cdr3_length: 12; j_call: TRBJ1-5; d_call: -; v_call: TRBV12-3/TRBV12-4
cdr3_aa: CAVQGESNQPQHF; cdr3_nt: TGTGCCGTACAGGGGGAGTCCAATCAGCCCCAGCATTTT; clone_size: -; cdr3_length: 13; j_call: TRBJ1-5; d_call: TRBD1; v_call: TRBV10-3
cdr3_aa: CATSDFGRASYNEQFF; cdr3_nt: TGTGCCACCAGTGATTTCGGGCGGGCCTCCTACAATGAGCAGTTCTTC; clone_size: -; cdr3_length: 16; j_call: TRBJ2-1; d_call: -; v_call: TRBV24-1
cdr3_aa: CASSGESSYEQYF; cdr3_nt: TGTGCCAGCTCAGGCGAGTCCTCCTACGAGCAGTACTTC; clone_size: -; cdr3_length: 13; j_call: TRBJ2-7; d_call: -; v_call: TRBV7-3
cdr3_aa: CASTLLRTGELFF; cdr3_nt: TGTGCCAGTACCCTATTGAGGACCGGGGAGCTGTTTTTT; clone_size: -; cdr3_length: 13; j_call: TRBJ2-2; d_call: -; v_call: TRBV19
cdr3_aa: CASSRQGGGNTIYF; cdr3_nt: TGTGCCAGCAGCCGACAGGGTGGTGGAAACACCATATATTTT; clone_size: -; cdr3_length: 14; j_call: TRBJ1-3; d_call: TRBD1; v_call: TRBV14
cdr3_aa: CASSLQGISYNSPLHF; cdr3_nt: TGCGCCAGCAGCTTACAGGGGATCTCCTATAATTCACCCCTCCACTTT; clone_size: -; cdr3_length: 16; j_call: TRBJ1-6; d_call: TRBD1; v_call: TRBV5-1
cdr3_aa: CATTSQGGYQPQHF; cdr3_nt: TGTGCCACCACTTCGCAGGGGGGATATCAGCCCCAGCATTTT; clone_size: -; cdr3_length: 14; j_call: TRBJ1-5; d_call: TRBD1; v_call: TRBV2
cdr3_aa: CASSLGANTEAFF; cdr3_nt: TGTGCCAGCAGCTTGGGCGCGAACACTGAAGCTTTCTTT; clone_size: -; cdr3_length: 13; j_call: TRBJ1-1; d_call: -; v_call: TRBV5-4
cdr3_aa: CSAIGTVNEQFF; cdr3_nt: TGCAGCGCTATCGGGACAGTCAATGAGCAGTTCTTC; clone_size: -; cdr3_length: 12; j_call: TRBJ2-1; d_call: TRBD1; v_call: TRBV29-1
cdr3_aa: CASSSGQGHQPQHF; cdr3_nt: TGTGCCAGTAGTTCCGGACAGGGACATCAGCCCCAGCATTTT; clone_size: -; cdr3_length: 14; j_call: TRBJ1-5; d_call: TRBD1; v_call: TRBV19
cdr3_aa: CASRPTLKAQYF; cdr3_nt: TGTGCCAGCCGCCCGACACTCAAGGCGCAGTATTTT; clone_size: few; cdr3_length: 12; j_call: TRBJ2-3; d_call: -; v_call: TRBV6-5
cdr3_aa: CASSPQGNTIYF; cdr3_nt: TGTGCCAGCTCACCGCAGGGAAACACCATATATTTT; clone_size: -; cdr3_length: 12; j_call: TRBJ1-3; d_call: -; v_call: TRBV18
cdr3_aa: CASSLDVGEAYEQYF; cdr3_nt: TGTGCTAGCAGCTTAGATGTAGGGGAGGCCTACGAGCAGTACTTC; clone_size: -; cdr3_length: 15; j_call: TRBJ2-7; d_call: -; v_call: TRBV7-7
cdr3_aa: CASGPLGLATNEKLFF; cdr3_nt: TGTGCCAGCGGCCCTTTGGGACTTGCAACTAATGAAAAACTGTTTTTT; clone_size: -; cdr3_length: 16; j_call: TRBJ1-4; d_call: -; v_call: TRBV27